These T cell receptor beta chains were read from a single sample in a study of Ad26.COV2.S vaccination and SARS-CoV-2 variants. The repertoire was sequenced with immunoSEQ multiplex PCR; TCRdb's copy has only in-frame clones and lacks some. This table holds roughly 700,000 clones, 89% found once. The source was peripheral blood, collected in a trial of Ad26.COV2.S vaccine versus placebo. The origin of the receptors is a person between 18 and 65 years old who received the Ad26.COV2.S COVID-19 vaccine or a placebo. Each CDR3 is given with its conserved first and last residue. A D gene is named only where the DNA matches it firmly. A clone size is listed for some rows: how often the clone was seen (once, few, many), or a class if it is expanded.

V gene: TRBV11-3
clone size: -
J gene: TRBJ1-1
D gene: TRBD1
CDR3 protein: CASSFTGASTEAFF
CDR3 DNA: TGTGCCAGCAGCTTCACAGGGGCTAGCACTGAAGCTTTCTTT

V gene: TRBV5-8
clone size: -
J gene: TRBJ1-2
D gene: TRBD1
CDR3 protein: CASSLEGAANYGYTF
CDR3 DNA: TGTGCCAGCAGCTTAGAGGGGGCTGCCAACTATGGCTACACCTTC

V gene: TRBV19
clone size: -
J gene: TRBJ1-5
D gene: -
CDR3 protein: CASTPGGVRQPQHF
CDR3 DNA: TGTGCCAGTACCCCAGGAGGGGTGCGACAGCCCCAGCATTTT

V gene: TRBV5-1
clone size: -
J gene: TRBJ1-5
D gene: TRBD1
CDR3 protein: CASSLGTGNHQPQHF
CDR3 DNA: TGCGCCAGCAGCTTAGGGACAGGGAATCATCAGCCCCAGCATTTT

V gene: TRBV1
clone size: few
J gene: TRBJ1-6
D gene: -
CDR3 protein: CTSSHNRGGYYNSPLHF
CDR3 DNA: TGCACCAGCAGCCACAATCGTGGGGGGTACTATAATTCACCCCTCCACTTT

V gene: TRBV4-3
clone size: -
J gene: TRBJ1-2
D gene: -
CDR3 protein: CASSQDSGNYGYTF
CDR3 DNA: TGCGCCAGCAGCCAGGATTCGGGGAACTATGGCTACACCTTC

V gene: TRBV4-1
clone size: -
J gene: TRBJ2-7
D gene: -
CDR3 protein: CASSQGPLHRGRAYEQYF
CDR3 DNA: TGCGCCAGCAGCCAAGGTCCTTTACATAGGGGTCGAGCCTACGAGCAGTACTTC

V gene: TRBV3-1/TRBV3-2
clone size: -
J gene: TRBJ1-1
D gene: -
CDR3 protein: CASSQGDAGYIWNTEAFF
CDR3 DNA: TGTGCCAGCAGCCAAGGGGACGCAGGGTACATTTGGAACACTGAAGCTTTCTTT

V gene: TRBV19
clone size: -
J gene: TRBJ2-3
D gene: -
CDR3 protein: CASRDFRRGVTDTQYF
CDR3 DNA: TGTGCCAGTAGGGACTTCCGGCGGGGAGTCACAGATACGCAGTATTTT

V gene: TRBV29-1
clone size: -
J gene: TRBJ1-5
D gene: -
CDR3 protein: CSVLGASNQPQHF
CDR3 DNA: TGCAGCGTTCTGGGGGCGAGCAATCAGCCCCAGCATTTT

V gene: TRBV7-6
clone size: -
J gene: TRBJ1-2
D gene: -
CDR3 protein: CASSALGGDYGYTF
CDR3 DNA: TGTGCCAGCAGCGCCCTGGGGGGGGACTATGGCTACACCTTC

V gene: TRBV5-4
clone size: -
J gene: TRBJ2-2
D gene: TRBD1
CDR3 protein: CASSLATGDEELFF
CDR3 DNA: TGTGCCAGCAGCTTGGCGACAGGGGATGAGGAGCTGTTTTTT

V gene: TRBV5-1
clone size: -
J gene: TRBJ2-1
D gene: TRBD1
CDR3 protein: CASKIAGGNEQFF
CDR3 DNA: TGCGCCAGCAAAATTGCAGGGGGCAATGAGCAGTTCTTC

V gene: TRBV5-1
clone size: -
J gene: TRBJ2-5
D gene: TRBD1
CDR3 protein: CASSPRDRGETQYF
CDR3 DNA: TGCGCCAGCAGCCCTCGGGACAGGGGTGAGACCCAGTACTTC

V gene: TRBV6-5
clone size: -
J gene: TRBJ1-3
D gene: -
CDR3 protein: CASSYLGTSGRNTIYF
CDR3 DNA: TGTGCCAGCAGTTATTTAGGGACATCAGGAAGAAACACCATATATTTT

V gene: TRBV9
clone size: -
J gene: TRBJ2-7
D gene: -
CDR3 protein: CASSVGVGGSYEQYF
CDR3 DNA: TGTGCCAGCAGCGTAGGAGTAGGGGGTTCTTACGAGCAGTACTTC

V gene: TRBV6-5
clone size: -
J gene: TRBJ2-7
D gene: TRBD1
CDR3 protein: CASSIRDSYNEQYF
CDR3 DNA: TGTGCCAGCAGTATCCGGGACAGTTACAACGAGCAGTACTTC

V gene: TRBV18
clone size: -
J gene: TRBJ2-2
D gene: -
CDR3 protein: CASSPPAPHTGELFF
CDR3 DNA: TGTGCCAGCTCACCCCCCGCGCCGCACACCGGGGAGCTGTTTTTT

V gene: TRBV12-5
clone size: -
J gene: TRBJ2-1
D gene: TRBD1
CDR3 protein: CASGPPTGEAYNEQFF
CDR3 DNA: TGTGCTAGTGGTCCCCCGACAGGGGAGGCCTACAATGAGCAGTTCTTC

V gene: TRBV27
clone size: -
J gene: TRBJ2-4
D gene: -
CDR3 protein: CASSPRLAKNIQYF
CDR3 DNA: TGTGCCAGCAGTCCAAGGTTAGCCAAAAACATTCAGTACTTC

V gene: TRBV6-5
clone size: -
J gene: TRBJ1-2
D gene: -
CDR3 protein: CASSTSGYGYTF
CDR3 DNA: TGTGCCAGCAGTACGTCAGGGTACGGCTACACCTTC

V gene: TRBV2
clone size: -
J gene: TRBJ2-5
D gene: -
CDR3 protein: CASSIGGETQYF
CDR3 DNA: TGTGCCAGCAGTATAGGCGGAGAGACCCAGTACTTC

V gene: TRBV19
clone size: -
J gene: TRBJ1-1
D gene: TRBD1
CDR3 protein: CASGTDRNTEAFF
CDR3 DNA: TGTGCCAGTGGGACAGATAGAAACACTGAAGCTTTCTTT

V gene: TRBV6-2/TRBV6-3
clone size: -
J gene: TRBJ2-7
D gene: TRBD1
CDR3 protein: CASSLRTGDEQYF
CDR3 DNA: TGTGCCAGCAGTTTGCGGACAGGGGACGAGCAGTACTTC

V gene: TRBV2
clone size: -
J gene: TRBJ2-7
D gene: -
CDR3 protein: CASTPRPPAEQYF
CDR3 DNA: TGTGCCAGCACCCCGAGGCCTCCAGCCGAGCAGTACTTC

V gene: TRBV6-7
clone size: -
J gene: TRBJ2-3
D gene: -
CDR3 protein: CASSFNYRGGIGTDTQYF
CDR3 DNA: TGTGCCAGCAGTTTCAATTACAGGGGGGGAATTGGCACAGATACGCAGTATTTT

V gene: TRBV24-1
clone size: -
J gene: TRBJ2-1
D gene: -
CDR3 protein: CATSDSQRAPYNEQFF
CDR3 DNA: TGTGCCACCAGTGACTCCCAGCGGGCCCCCTACAATGAGCAGTTCTTC

V gene: TRBV27
clone size: -
J gene: TRBJ1-5
D gene: TRBD1
CDR3 protein: CASSLRTGVQPQHF
CDR3 DNA: TGTGCCAGCAGTTTACGTACAGGGGTTCAGCCCCAGCATTTT

V gene: TRBV7-2
clone size: -
J gene: TRBJ2-7
D gene: TRBD2
CDR3 protein: CASSLLTSGVEQYF
CDR3 DNA: TGTGCCAGCAGCTTGTTGACTAGCGGGGTCGAGCAGTACTTC

V gene: TRBV24-1
clone size: -
J gene: TRBJ2-7
D gene: -
CDR3 protein: CAPKRGGGTYEQYF
CDR3 DNA: TGTGCCCCGAAACGAGGGGGAGGGACCTACGAGCAGTACTTC

V gene: TRBV5-1
clone size: once
J gene: TRBJ2-7
D gene: TRBD2
CDR3 protein: CASSRSGDRDYEQYF
CDR3 DNA: TGCGCCAGCAGCCGTAGCGGGGATAGGGACTACGAGCAGTACTTC

V gene: TRBV7-2
clone size: -
J gene: TRBJ2-1
D gene: -
CDR3 protein: CASSSFGGTTYNEQFF
CDR3 DNA: TGTGCCAGCAGCTCCTTTGGGGGGACCACGTACAATGAGCAGTTCTTC

V gene: TRBV7-8
clone size: -
J gene: TRBJ1-1
D gene: -
CDR3 protein: CASSLVGRGTEAFF
CDR3 DNA: TGTGCCAGCAGCTTAGTGGGGAGGGGGACTGAAGCTTTCTTT

V gene: TRBV18
clone size: once
J gene: TRBJ1-1
D gene: -
CDR3 protein: CASSPRRDTEAFF
CDR3 DNA: TGTGCCAGCTCACCCAGGAGAGACACTGAAGCTTTCTTT

V gene: TRBV15
clone size: -
J gene: TRBJ1-5
D gene: -
CDR3 protein: CATSRDPGQNQPQHF
CDR3 DNA: TGTGCCACCAGCAGAGATCCCGGCCAGAATCAGCCCCAGCATTTT

V gene: TRBV6-5
clone size: -
J gene: TRBJ2-5
D gene: -
CDR3 protein: CASSYSLTETQYF
CDR3 DNA: TGTGCCAGCAGTTACTCGTTAACAGAGACCCAGTACTTC

V gene: TRBV19
clone size: -
J gene: TRBJ2-2
D gene: TRBD2
CDR3 protein: CASSIVASGSSDTGELFF
CDR3 DNA: TGTGCCAGTAGTATAGTTGCTAGCGGGAGTTCCGACACCGGGGAGCTGTTTTTT

V gene: TRBV7-9
clone size: -
J gene: TRBJ2-5
D gene: TRBD2
CDR3 protein: CASSRTSGGADYQETQYF
CDR3 DNA: TGTGCCAGCAGCCGGACTAGCGGGGGGGCCGACTACCAAGAGACCCAGTACTTC

V gene: TRBV5-5
clone size: -
J gene: TRBJ1-2
D gene: -
CDR3 protein: CASSFTPEGLYGYTF
CDR3 DNA: TGTGCCAGCAGCTTCACCCCCGAGGGTCTCTATGGCTACACCTTC

V gene: TRBV2
clone size: -
J gene: TRBJ1-4
D gene: -
CDR3 protein: CASIRNIATNEKLFF
CDR3 DNA: TGTGCCAGCATAAGAAACATCGCAACTAATGAAAAACTGTTTTTT

V gene: TRBV11-2
clone size: -
J gene: TRBJ1-3
D gene: -
CDR3 protein: CASSPLTGVAGNTIYF
CDR3 DNA: TGTGCCAGCAGCCCCCTTACAGGCGTGGCTGGAAACACCATATATTTT

V gene: TRBV3-1/TRBV3-2
clone size: -
J gene: TRBJ2-3
D gene: TRBD1
CDR3 protein: CASSQETGVTDTQYF
CDR3 DNA: TGTGCCAGCAGCCAAGAAACAGGGGTGACAGATACGCAGTATTTT

V gene: TRBV7-9
clone size: -
J gene: TRBJ2-3
D gene: -
CDR3 protein: CASSLITGFADTQYF
CDR3 DNA: TGTGCCAGCAGCTTAATCACAGGGTTCGCAGATACGCAGTATTTT

V gene: TRBV7-8
clone size: -
J gene: TRBJ2-1
D gene: TRBD2
CDR3 protein: CASRFSGLSYNEQFF
CDR3 DNA: TGTGCCAGCAGATTTAGCGGGCTATCCTACAATGAGCAGTTCTTC

V gene: TRBV7-2
clone size: few
J gene: TRBJ1-1
D gene: -
CDR3 protein: CASSLEGGFFSPAFF
CDR3 DNA: TGTGCCAGCAGCTTAGAGGGGGGATTTTTCTCCCCAGCTTTCTTT

V gene: TRBV9
clone size: -
J gene: TRBJ1-6
D gene: -
CDR3 protein: CASSVGGPQSYNSPLHF
CDR3 DNA: TGTGCCAGCAGCGTGGGGGGACCTCAGTCCTATAATTCACCCCTCCACTTT

V gene: TRBV2
clone size: -
J gene: TRBJ1-1
D gene: -
CDR3 protein: CASMDGTRIGNTEAFF
CDR3 DNA: TGTGCCAGCATGGATGGGACCCGCATTGGGAACACTGAAGCTTTCTTT

V gene: TRBV7-9
clone size: -
J gene: TRBJ1-3
D gene: -
CDR3 protein: CASSLALPGNTIYF
CDR3 DNA: TGTGCCAGCAGCTTAGCTTTGCCTGGAAACACCATATATTTT

V gene: TRBV6-5
clone size: -
J gene: TRBJ2-7
D gene: -
CDR3 protein: CASRPADGASYEQYF
CDR3 DNA: TGTGCCAGCAGGCCAGCGGACGGGGCCTCCTACGAGCAGTACTTC

V gene: TRBV7-3
clone size: -
J gene: TRBJ2-3
D gene: -
CDR3 protein: CASSQHYTDTQYF
CDR3 DNA: TGTGCCAGCAGCCAGCACTACACAGATACGCAGTATTTT

V gene: TRBV6-5
clone size: -
J gene: TRBJ1-4
D gene: TRBD1
CDR3 protein: CASTGTVSGEKLFF
CDR3 DNA: TGTGCCAGCACCGGGACAGTTTCTGGCGAAAAACTGTTTTTT

V gene: TRBV5-1
clone size: -
J gene: TRBJ1-2
D gene: -
CDR3 protein: CASSFGSGGHGYTF
CDR3 DNA: -